The rows below give T cell receptor beta chains drawn from one sample of a study of T cells in Graves' hyperthyroidism and ophthalmopathy. Each CDR3 protein gets one entry after TCRdb re-called the multiplex PCR reads with MiXCR. The data show 250,000 to 400,000 distinct CDR3 sequences, roughly 13% seen once. The specimen sequenced was blood. The receptors originated from a woman aged 40-49 years with Graves' ophthalmopathy. Each CDR3 is given with its conserved first and last residue. Fields, in order: clone size, CDR3 length, J gene, D gene, V gene, CDR3 DNA, CDR3 protein. The D gene is left open where the match is weak. Size values are once, few and many counts, or a class for expanded clones, and some rows have none.

.,12,TRBJ1-2,TRBD1,TRBV7-2,TGTGCCAGCAGCGCCCCGGGACAGGGGGAAACCTTC,CASSAPGQGETF
.,16,TRBJ2-3,TRBD2,TRBV7-9,TGTGCCAGCAGCCGAGGGACTAGCGGAAACACAGATACGCAGTATTTT,CASSRGTSGNTDTQYF
many,15,TRBJ1-5,.,TRBV20-1,TGCAGTGCTATCACGCCCGACAGGAAAAATCAGCCCCAGCATTTT,CSAITPDRKNQPQHF
many,14,TRBJ1-2,.,TRBV11-2,TGTGCCAGCAGCGGAGGACAGACCTTCTATGGCTACACCTTC,CASSGGQTFYGYTF
many,15,TRBJ2-1,.,TRBV7-6,TGTGCCAGCAGCCCCTACAGTTCCCAATCCAATGAGCAGTTCTTC,CASSPYSSQSNEQFF
many,14,TRBJ1-1,.,TRBV20-1,TGCAGTGCTAGACGTCTTACGATCAACACTGAAGCTTTCTTT,CSARRLTINTEAFF
once,12,TRBJ1-2,.,TRBV30,TGTGCCTGGAGTGTATCAGGGCCCGGCTACACCTTC,CAWSVSGPGYTF
many,14,TRBJ1-1,.,TRBV5-8,TGTGCCAGCAGCTCGCAGGGCCTGAACACTGAAGCTTTCTTT,CASSSQGLNTEAFF
many,14,TRBJ2-3,TRBD2,TRBV12-5,TGTGCTAGTGGCAGTGGGACTAGCTCTGATACGCAGTATTTT,CASGSGTSSDTQYF
many,16,TRBJ2-7,TRBD1,TRBV7-9,TGTGCCAGCAGCTTAGCCGGGACAGGGGTTTCCTACGAGCAGTACTTC,CASSLAGTGVSYEQYF
many,13,TRBJ2-7,TRBD1,TRBV20-1,TGCAGTGCTCGCGACAGGGCGATCTACGAGCAGTACTTC,CSARDRAIYEQYF
few,15,TRBJ2-1,.,TRBV20-1,TGCAGTGCTAGAGATCTCGGCGGGGCCTACAATGAGCAGTTCTTC,CSARDLGGAYNEQFF
.,13,TRBJ2-2,.,TRBV3-1,TGTGCCAGCAGCCGAACTAGGGCCGGGGAGCTGTTTTTT,CASSRTRAGELFF
few,16,TRBJ2-3,TRBD2,TRBV5-4,TGTGCCAGCAGCTTACGACTAGCGGGGGCTTCAGATACGCAGTATTTT,CASSLRLAGASDTQYF
few,16,TRBJ2-2,TRBD2,TRBV7-8,TGTGCCAGCAGCGCTAGACTAGCAAGGTACTCCGGGGAGCTGTTTTTT,CASSARLARYSGELFF
many,12,TRBJ1-2,.,TRBV12-3/TRBV12-4,TGTGCCAGCAGTCCCAAGGCCTATGGCTACACCTTC,CASSPKAYGYTF
few,16,TRBJ1-3,.,TRBV24-1,TGTGCCACCAGTGAGTCATCGACAAGCTCTGGAAACACCATATATTTT,CATSESSTSSGNTIYF
many,15,TRBJ2-2,.,TRBV6-1,TGTGCCAGCAGTTATATCAAGGGGGGCACCGGGGAGCTGTTTTTT,CASSYIKGGTGELFF
.,15,TRBJ2-7,TRBD2,TRBV18,TGTGCCAGCTCACCACAAGAGGGAGGGCCCAACGAGCAGTACTTC,CASSPQEGGPNEQYF
many,13,TRBJ2-3,.,TRBV10-3,TGTGCCATCAGTTGGGACCACACAGATACGCAGTATTTT,CAISWDHTDTQYF
.,14,TRBJ2-3,.,TRBV5-1,TGCGCCAGCGCATTGGGACTCTTTGGGGATACGCAGTATTTT,CASALGLFGDTQYF
many,15,TRBJ1-1,.,TRBV5-1,TGCGCCAGCAGTGTGTACGGGACCTTGGGCACTGAAGCTTTCTTT,CASSVYGTLGTEAFF
.,13,TRBJ2-1,.,TRBV6-7,TGTGCCAGCAGAGGGGACGGACCACTAGAGCAGTTCTTC,CASRGDGPLEQFF
few,13,TRBJ2-7,.,TRBV27,TGTGCCAGCAGTTCGGGACCCCACTACGAGCAGTACTTC,CASSSGPHYEQYF
.,16,TRBJ2-2,TRBD2,TRBV7-8,TGTGCCAGCAGCTTAAGCGGGAGAAGGGGCACCGGGGAGCTGTTTTTT,CASSLSGRRGTGELFF
many,16,TRBJ2-3,.,TRBV6-1,TGTGCCAGCAGTGACGGAGAAGACAGGTACACAGATACGCAGTATTTT,CASSDGEDRYTDTQYF
few,18,TRBJ2-6,.,TRBV3-1,TGTGCCAGCAGCCCTCTCAAGCTAGGGAACTCTGGGGCCAACGTCCTGACTTTC,CASSPLKLGNSGANVLTF
many,16,TRBJ1-1,.,TRBV6-1,TGTGCCAGCAGTGACAGGGTAGGGCCTTTAAACACTGAAGCTTTCTTT,CASSDRVGPLNTEAFF
many,15,TRBJ2-7,TRBD2,TRBV4-1,TGCGCCAGCAGCCAAGACGAGCGGGACTCCTACGAGCAGTACTTC,CASSQDERDSYEQYF
many,14,TRBJ2-7,TRBD2,TRBV5-4,TGTGCCTTCTGGGGGGGAGGCGGAACCTACGAGCAGTACTTC,CAFWGGGGTYEQYF
many,15,TRBJ2-7,TRBD1,TRBV3-1,TGTGCCAGCAGGAAGTCGGGACAGGGGACCTACGAGCAGTACTTC,CASRKSGQGTYEQYF
.,14,TRBJ2-1,.,TRBV7-9,TGTGCCAGCAGCTTACAAGCGGTTGTCAATGAGCAGTTCTTC,CASSLQAVVNEQFF
.,18,TRBJ1-2,.,TRBV5-4,TGTGCCAGCAGCCCCTGGGGGATGGATAGGAGAGTTAACTATGGCTACACCTTC,CASSPWGMDRRVNYGYTF
.,13,TRBJ1-2,.,TRBV29-1,TGCAGCGTTGAAGGGGGTTCATCGGGGGGCTACACCTTC,CSVEGGSSGGYTF
.,15,TRBJ2-3,.,TRBV4-1,TGCGCCAGCAGCCTCCGAGGGGTCGCTACAGATACGCAGTATTTT,CASSLRGVATDTQYF
many,14,TRBJ2-5,TRBD1,TRBV24-1,TGTGCCACCAGTGATCCGGACAGGGAATCGACCCAGTACTTC,CATSDPDRESTQYF
many,16,TRBJ1-5,.,TRBV6-1,TGTGCCAGCAGTGAAGCACCGGGCACACCGAATCAGCCCCAGCATTTT,CASSEAPGTPNQPQHF
few,13,TRBJ2-1,.,TRBV12-3/TRBV12-4,TGTGCCAGCAGTTTGAACGGGTACAATGAGCAGTTCTTC,CASSLNGYNEQFF
few,13,TRBJ2-4,TRBD2,TRBV7-9,TGTGCCATGGGGGGAGGGCCCCGAAACATTCAGTACTTC,CAMGGGPRNIQYF
many,19,TRBJ2-3,TRBD2,TRBV20-1,TGCAGTGCTAGAGATTCCGACAGGGCGGCGGGAGGGCCAGGAGATACGCAGTATTTT,CSARDSDRAAGGPGDTQYF